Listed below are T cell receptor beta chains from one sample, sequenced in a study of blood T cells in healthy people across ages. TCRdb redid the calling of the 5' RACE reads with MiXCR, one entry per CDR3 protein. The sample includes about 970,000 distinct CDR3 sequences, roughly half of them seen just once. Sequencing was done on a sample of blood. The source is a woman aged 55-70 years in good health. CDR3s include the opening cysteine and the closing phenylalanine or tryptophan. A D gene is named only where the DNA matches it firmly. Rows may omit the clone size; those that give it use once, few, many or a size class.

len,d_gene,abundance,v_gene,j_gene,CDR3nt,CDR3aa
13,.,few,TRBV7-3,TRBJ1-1,TGTGCCAGCAGCTTATTCGGCGGGACTGAAGCTTTCTTT,CASSLFGGTEAFF
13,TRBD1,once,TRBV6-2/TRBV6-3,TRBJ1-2,TGTGCCAGCAGTTGGACAGGGAGGAATGGCTACACCTTC,CASSWTGRNGYTF
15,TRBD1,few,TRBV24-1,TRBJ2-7,TGTGCCACCAGTGACCCCGGGACAGGGGCCTACGAGCAGTACTTC,CATSDPGTGAYEQYF
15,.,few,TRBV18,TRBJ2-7,TGTGCCAGCTCTTGGGAACGGCAGGGCCCCTACGAGCAGTACTTC,CASSWERQGPYEQYF
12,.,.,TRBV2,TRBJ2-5,TGTGCCAGCACAACGATACCATCGACCCAGTACTTC,CASTTIPSTQYF
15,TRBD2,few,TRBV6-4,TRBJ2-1,TGTGCCAGCAGTCCGCCTAGCGGGGCAAATAATGAGCAGTTCTTC,CASSPPSGANNEQFF
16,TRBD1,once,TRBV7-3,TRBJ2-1,TGTGCCAGCTCGACGGTGGGGCAGGGGGCTAGTAATGAGCAGTTCTTC,CASSTVGQGASNEQFF
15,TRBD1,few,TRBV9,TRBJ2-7,TGTGCCAGCAGCGTAGGAGGACAGGGCTTCTACGAGCAGTACTTC,CASSVGGQGFYEQYF
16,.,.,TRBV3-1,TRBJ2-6,TGTGCCAGCAGCCGGATACAGGGTTCTGGGGCCAACGTCCTGACTTTC,CASSRIQGSGANVLTF
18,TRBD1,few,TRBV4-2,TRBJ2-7,TGTGCCAGCAGCCGACGCCTTCCACAGGGGGCTTTAACCTACGAGCAGTACTTC,CASSRRLPQGALTYEQYF
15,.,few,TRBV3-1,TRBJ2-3,TGTGCCAGCAGCCAAGATCTCGGCGGGATAGATACGCAGTATTTT,CASSQDLGGIDTQYF
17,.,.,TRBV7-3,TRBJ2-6,TGTGCCAGCAGCTTAATGGCCCTTGGGTCTGGGGCCAACGTCCTGACTTTC,CASSLMALGSGANVLTF
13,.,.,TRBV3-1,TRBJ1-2,TGTGCCAGCAGCCAAGATTCGGGTTTGGGCTACACCTTC,CASSQDSGLGYTF
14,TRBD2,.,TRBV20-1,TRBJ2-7,TGCAGTGCCCTAGTCCTAGCGGGAGCCTACGAGCAGTACTTC,CSALVLAGAYEQYF
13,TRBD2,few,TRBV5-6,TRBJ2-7,TGTGCCAGCAGCTGGGGCGGGAGGGACGAGCAGTACTTC,CASSWGGRDEQYF
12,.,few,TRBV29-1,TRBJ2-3,TGCAGCGCCCCCTGGGGCACAGATACGCAGTATTTT,CSAPWGTDTQYF
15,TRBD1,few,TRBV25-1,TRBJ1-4,TGTGCCAGCAGCGGGTGGAACAGGGGGGATGAAAAACTGTTTTTT,CASSGWNRGDEKLFF